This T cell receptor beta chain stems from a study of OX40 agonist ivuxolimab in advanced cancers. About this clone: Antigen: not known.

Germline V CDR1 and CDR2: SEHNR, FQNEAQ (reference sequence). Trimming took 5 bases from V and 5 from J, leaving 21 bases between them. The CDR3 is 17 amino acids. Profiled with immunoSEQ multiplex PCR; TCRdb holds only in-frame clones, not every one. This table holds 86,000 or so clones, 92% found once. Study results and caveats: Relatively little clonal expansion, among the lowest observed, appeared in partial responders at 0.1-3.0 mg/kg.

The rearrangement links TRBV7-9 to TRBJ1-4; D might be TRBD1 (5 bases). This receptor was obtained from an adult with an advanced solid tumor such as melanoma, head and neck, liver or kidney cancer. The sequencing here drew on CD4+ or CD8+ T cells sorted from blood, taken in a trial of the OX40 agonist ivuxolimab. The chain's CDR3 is CASSPPWRPGLNEKLFF. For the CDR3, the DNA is TGTGCCAGCAGCCCCCCCTGGAGGCCAGGGTTAAATGAAAAACTGTTTTTT.